One sample yielded the 9 T cell receptor beta chains listed below, sequenced in a study of blood T cell repertoires in COVID-19. TCRdb's table, derived via immunoSEQ multiplex PCR, lists solely in-frame clones and lacks some. The data hold fewer than 35,000 clones, with roughly nine tenths observed a single time. Sequencing was done on a sample of peripheral blood. These receptors all come from an elderly man with acute or convalescent COVID-19.

The V and J genes are TRBV2 and TRBJ1-2, with 10 positions matching TRBD1. The CDR3 contains 16 residues. Unmatched junction bases numbered 12, after V lost 6 bases and J lost 5 bases. CDR1 and CDR2 (germline): SNHLY, FYNNEI. CDR3 region: CASRGATGGARYGYTF. CDR3 DNA: TGTGCCAGCAGGGGGGCGACAGGGGGCGCGAGATATGGCTACACCTTC. Using reference TRBV2 and TRBJ1-2 for the parts outside the CDR3, the full variable domain is EPEVTQTPSHQVTQMGQEVILRCVPISNHLYFYWYRQILGQKVEFLVSFYNNEISEKSEIFDDQFSVERPDGSNFTLKIRSTKLEDSAMYFCASRGATGGARYGYTFGSGTRLTVV.

The chain couples TRBV12-3 or TRBV12-4 to TRBJ2-3; TRBD2 is a possible D gene (6 bases). V was clipped by 5 bases and J by 2 bases, with 8 bases between them. The CDR3 is 13 residues long. As DNA, the CDR3 is TGTGCCAGCAGTCGGGACTTCACAGATACGCAGTATTTT. It translates to CASSRDFTDTQYF.

The V and J genes are TRBV19 and TRBJ1-5; 8 bases match TRBD1. Germline V gene sequence: CDR1 LNHDA, CDR2 SQIVND (reference sequence). The ends lost 3 bases at V and 6 bases at J; junction bases unmatched: 7. CDR3 length equals 15 residues. The CDR3 spells CASSIIRQGTQPQHF. The CDR3 DNA is TGTGCCAGTAGTATCATCCGACAGGGGACTCAGCCCCAGCATTTT.

This clone has just one count. V usage is TRBV5-4 and J usage is TRBJ1-1; TRBD1 agrees at 7 bases. The V and J ends lost 4 bases and 4 bases, in that order; junction bases with no gene match: 10. The CDR3 covers 15 residues. Germline CDR1 SGHNT, CDR2 YYREEE (reference sequence). In DNA form, the CDR3 reads TGTGCCAGCAGCCCCTACAGGGGCCTAGGCACTGAAGCTTTCTTT. This sequence encodes CASSPYRGLGTEAFF.

The chain couples TRBV10-2 to TRBJ2-3, with 11 bases lining up with TRBD2. The junction had 1 base not matched to a gene; V was cut back by 6 bases and J by 5 bases. The germline gives CDR1 WSHSY, CDR2 SAAADI. The CDR3 sequence is 13 residues long. The CDR3 protein is CASRLAGEDTQYF. As DNA, the CDR3 is TGCGCCAGCAGACTAGCGGGAGAAGATACGCAGTATTTT.

V and J are TRBV30 and TRBJ2-7; 7 nucleotides agree with TRBD1. CDR3 size: 15 residues. Germline loops: CDR1 GTSNPN, CDR2 SVGIG (reference sequence). Germline trimming cut 5 bases from V and 7 bases from J; bases unmatched to any gene: 17. CDR3 nucleotide sequence: TGTGCCTGGTCAGTTGGACAGGCTCGGGGTCGGGAGCAGTACTTC. This sequence encodes CAWSVGQARGREQYF.

V usage is TRBV30 and J usage is TRBJ2-1; 8 nucleotides agree with TRBD2. Trimming at V came to 1 base and at J to 15 bases, leaving 5 bases not matched to a gene. The CDR3 consists of 11 residues. Per germline, CDR1 GTSNPN and CDR2 SVGIG (reference sequence). The CDR3, as DNA: TGTGCCTGGAGTGCGGGAGGGCCTCGGTTCTTC. Its translation: CAWSAGGPRFF. Full variable domain (rest looked up from reference TRBV30 and TRBJ2-1): SQTIHQWPATLVQPVGSPLSLECTVEGTSNPNLYWYRQAAGRGLQLLFYSVGIGQISSEVPQNLSASRPQDRQFILSSKKLLLSDSGFYLCAWSAGGPRFFGPGTRLTVL.

This clone has just one count. J is TRBJ2-5 and V is TRBV7-9; tentative D call: TRBD2 (6 bases). The CDR3 covers 18 residues. The germline V gene encodes CDR1 SEHNR and CDR2 FQNEAQ (reference sequence). The V end was cut by 1 base, the J end by 5 bases, with 23 bases between. The DNA of the CDR3 is TGTGCCAGCAGCTTAGGTCTGGGAGGCTCACCGGGGAAGGAGACCCAGTACTTC. Translation: CASSLGLGGSPGKETQYF.

This chain uses TRBV7-9 with TRBJ2-2; TRBD2 might be the D (6 bases). The germline V and J ends were trimmed by 3 bases and 4 bases, with 15 bases remaining between them. Per germline, CDR1 SEHNR and CDR2 FQNEAQ (reference sequence). This CDR3 region has 16 residues. CDR3 amino acids: CASSFRWEAVTGELFF. In DNA, the CDR3 is TGTGCCAGCAGCTTTAGGTGGGAGGCAGTCACCGGGGAGCTGTTTTTT. The full variable domain, its missing parts supplied by reference TRBV7-9 and TRBJ2-2, is DTGVSQNPRHKITKRGQNVTFRCDPISEHNRLYWYRQTLGQGPEFLTYFQNEAQLEKSRLLSDRFSAERPKGSFSTLEIQRTEQGDSAMYLCASSFRWEAVTGELFFGEGSRLTVL.